Following are 28 T cell receptor beta chains from one sample sequenced in a study of molecular identifiers for immune sequencing clone quantification. TCRdb re-derived calls from the PCR reads in MiXCR, one entry per CDR3 protein. Seen here are some 680,000 distinct CDR3 sequences, 25% observed once, and the top ten hold about 0.8%. Sequencing input: naive CD8+ T cells from blood, with Jurkat cell RNA spiked in. The subset: FACS-sorted CD8+CD4-CCR7+CD45RA+ naive T cells. Receptor source: a human donor in good health. Some libraries in this study had Jurkat cell RNA spiked in.

This clonotype was counted between two and nine times. The chain joins TRBV7-8 to TRBJ2-7; D call uncertain. CDR1 is SGHVS and CDR2 is FQNEAQ in the germline V gene. The V end lost 2 bases, the J end lost 2 bases, and 13 bases lay between the germline ends. The CDR3 has 15 residues. The CDR3 DNA is TGTGCCAGCAGCTTATATCCAGATTATACCTACGAGCAGTACTTC. Protein: CASSLYPDYTYEQYF.

This clonotype has only a few counts. V is TRBV4-3 and J is TRBJ2-2, with 12 bases identical to TRBD1. Per germline, CDR1 LGHNA and CDR2 YSLEER. J gave up 7 bases and V 4 bases, and 4 bases lay outside the gene matches. This CDR3 has 15 residues. CDR3 nucleotides: TGCGCCAGCAGCCTCGGGACAGGGGGCGTCGGGGAGCTGTTTTTT. It yields the protein CASSLGTGGVGELFF.

A few counts support this clonotype. CDR3 in DNA: TGTGCCAGCAGCCAATTGAGACAGGGGCCGCACGAGCAGTACTTC. This translates into CASSQLRQGPHEQYF. This chain uses TRBV14 with TRBJ2-7, with TRBD1 matching 8 bases. Germline CDR1 reads SGHDN; CDR2 reads FVKESK. V was pared by 2 bases and J by 5 bases, with 8 bases of the junction left unmatched. The CDR3 has 15 amino acids.

Remarks on this clonotype: With a much larger clone just one base away, this may be a read error. Here the CDR3 DNA reads TGTGCCGGCAGCTGGGGGACAGGGGGCGCTGAGACCCAGTACTTC. It specifies CAGSWGTGGAETQYF. The rearrangement joins TRBV5-8 to TRBJ2-5; 12 bases are a match to TRBD1. This CDR3 is built from 15 residues. From germline, CDR1 is SGHTS and CDR2 YDEGEE.

This clonotype was observed a handful of times. The chain uses TRBV20-1 and TRBJ2-7; tentative D call: TRBD1 (6 bases). The CDR3 is made up of 12 amino acids. Germline CDR1 DFQATT, CDR2 SNEGSKA (reference sequence). The ends were cut back, 3 bases at V and 2 bases at J, with 8 bases in the middle. The DNA of the CDR3 is TGCAGTGCTAGGGGGGCCACCTACGAGCAGTACTTC. It codes for CSARGATYEQYF.

This chain uses TRBV12-3 or TRBV12-4 with TRBJ2-3; 7 positions match TRBD2. With 7 bases clipped from V and 0 bases from J, the junction kept 10 bases outside the gene matches. The CDR3 extends over 16 amino acids. The CDR3 nucleotides read TGTGCCAGCACCCTAAGGTGGGGGGGAAGCACAGATACGCAGTATTTT. Translating it yields CASTLRWGGSTDTQYF.

This clonotype was recorded at least ten times. The chain employs TRBV6-5 and TRBJ2-5; 7 bases are shared with TRBD2. V was clipped by 6 bases and J by 1 base; unmatched bases: 8. The CDR3 spans 15 residues. Per germline, CDR1 MNHEY and CDR2 SVGAGI. The CDR3 sequence is CASSTGLYGQETQYF. The CDR3 DNA is TGTGCCAGCAGCACGGGACTATATGGCCAAGAGACCCAGTACTTC.

This clonotype was observed at least ten times. V usage is TRBV4-2 and J usage is TRBJ2-3; D may be TRBD1 (6 bases). V lost 0 bases and J 4 bases, leaving 14 bases between the germline ends. There are 16 residues in the CDR3. CDR1 is LGHNA and CDR2 is YNFKEQ in the germline V gene. The CDR3 bases are TGTGCCAGCAGCCAAGACTACAGGGCTTTCGCAGATACGCAGTATTTT. Translating it yields CASSQDYRAFADTQYF.

This clonotype was counted at least ten times. The chain uses TRBV6-1 and TRBJ1-1, with D hard to call. The CDR3 extends over 13 amino acids. V gave up 3 bases and J gave up 7 bases, with 12 bases separating them. Germline-derived CDR1 and CDR2 are MNHNS and SASEGT. CDR3 nucleotides: TGTGCCAGCAGTGACCGTGCGGGGATTGAAGCTTTCTTT. The encoded protein is CASSDRAGIEAFF.

V is TRBV7-9 and J is TRBJ1-3; D gene uncertain. V was trimmed by 5 bases and J by 3 bases, leaving 14 bases between them. Germline-derived CDR1 and CDR2 are SEHNR and FQNEAQ (reference sequence). CDR3 length: 15 amino acids. The CDR3 here is CASSPPGGLGNTIYF. The CDR3 DNA is TGTGCCAGCAGCCCCCCTGGAGGGCTTGGAAACACCATATATTTT.

In regard to this clonotype: A much larger clone differs from this one at a single base, so this may be a read error. The V gene is TRBV2, the J gene TRBJ2-7; D might be TRBD2 (6 bases). Between the trimmed V and J ends, which lost 11 bases and 2 bases, there was a span of 13 bases. The CDR3 consists of 12 residues. Germline V gene lookup returns CDR1 SNHLY and CDR2 FYNNEI. Written as DNA, the CDR3 is TGTGCCGGCGACGGGGGTACCTACGAGCAGTACTTC. It is translated as CAGDGGTYEQYF.

This clonotype was counted ten times or more. V is TRBV20-1 and J is TRBJ2-3; TRBD2 might be the D (6 bases). Germline loops: CDR1 DFQATT, CDR2 SNEGSKA (reference sequence). The CDR3 runs to 15 residues. Deletions cut 6 bases from V and 2 bases from J, with 18 bases between. CDR3 in DNA: TGCAGTGCCCCCACTGGGCTAGCGTTCACAGATACGCAGTATTTT. Encoded protein: CSAPTGLAFTDTQYF.

This clonotype was seen repeatedly, ten times or more. V is TRBV6-5 and J is TRBJ1-4, with a weak D call TRBD1 (6 bases). CDR1 is MNHEY, CDR2 SVGAGI, per germline. The V end lost 5 bases, the J end lost 5 bases, and 12 bases lay between the germline ends. CDR3 length: 14 amino acids. CDR3 sequence reads: CASSPTGGNEKLFF. The CDR3 bases are TGTGCCAGCAGTCCGACAGGAGGAAATGAAAAACTGTTTTTT.

Concerning this clonotype: It may be a read error: a sequence one base away is much more abundant. This sequence joins TRBV9 and TRBJ2-2, with a weak D call TRBD2 (5 bases). The V gene lost 0 bases and the J gene lost 5 bases, with 11 bases spanning the gap. The CDR3 has 15 residues. The germline V gene has CDR1 SGDLS and CDR2 YYNGEE. CDR3 bases: TGTGCCAGCAGCGTAGTTCGGGGAGTAACCGGGGAGCTGTTTTTT. It yields the protein CASSVVRGVTGELFF.

Comments on this clonotype: This sequence may be a read error, since a much larger clone differs from it by one base. CDR3 loop: CAGTAGDTDTQYF. CDR3 coding DNA: TGTGCCGGCACCGCAGGGGACACAGATACGCAGTATTTT. J is TRBJ2-3 and V is TRBV6-5, with D possibly matching TRBD1 (6 bases). V dropped 11 bases and J dropped 2 bases, with 14 bases sitting between them. The germline V gene encodes CDR1 MNHEY and CDR2 SVGAGI. There are 13 residues in the CDR3.

The rearrangement links TRBV3-1 to TRBJ2-7, with a weak D call TRBD2 (6 bases). CDR1 is LGHDT and CDR2 is YNNKEL in the germline V gene (reference sequence). The CDR3 spans 14 residues. With 6 bases removed from V and 0 bases from J, the gap between germline ends came to 12 bases. As DNA, the CDR3 is TGTGCCAGCAGTACTAGCACCGGCTCCTACGAGCAGTACTTC. Translating it yields CASSTSTGSYEQYF.

Ten or more counts support this clonotype. The genes are TRBV7-9 and TRBJ2-7, with a tentative D call TRBD1 (8 bases). The CDR3 runs 14 residues. V dropped 2 bases and J dropped 7 bases, with 15 bases sitting between them. CDR1 is SEHNR, CDR2 FQNEAQ, per germline (reference sequence). This CDR3 is CASSLSQGGEEQYF. The CDR3 region has the DNA TGTGCCAGCAGCTTATCACAGGGGGGGGAGGAGCAGTACTTC. Looking up the rest from reference TRBV7-9 and TRBJ2-7 gives the full variable domain: DTGVSQNPRHKITKRGQNVTFRCDPISEHNRLYWYRQTLGQGPEFLTYFQNEAQLEKSRLLSDRFSAERPKGSFSTLEIQRTEQGDSAMYLCASSLSQGGEEQYFGPGTRLTVT.

This clonotype has at least ten counts. The chain links TRBV7-2 to TRBJ2-3; TRBD2 agrees at 10 bases. Per the germline V gene, CDR1 is SGHTA and CDR2 is FQGNSA. The CDR3 consists of 19 residues. V lost 1 base and J lost 6; bases outside the gene matches: 16. The chain's CDR3 is CASSLVIGQREGRSDTQYF. CDR3 in DNA: TGTGCCAGCAGCTTAGTAATTGGTCAGCGGGAGGGCCGGTCGGATACGCAGTATTTT.

At least ten counts were recorded for this clonotype. The CDR3 nucleotides read TGTGCCAGCAGTTTCGAAGCGGGGGGCTACAATGAGCAGTTCTTC. Amino acids: CASSFEAGGYNEQFF. V usage is TRBV27 and J usage is TRBJ2-1, with 9 bases that match TRBD2. The ends lost 3 bases at V and 3 bases at J; junction bases unmatched: 3. Germline CDR1 MNHEY, CDR2 SMNVEV (reference sequence). The CDR3 totals 15 residues.

V and J are TRBV28 and TRBJ1-3; the match to TRBD1 covers 8 bases. This CDR3 is built from 15 residues. Unmatched junction bases numbered 6, after V lost 6 bases and J lost 2 bases. Germline V gene lookup returns CDR1 MDHEN and CDR2 SYDVKM. Here the CDR3 reads CASRPDRATGNTIYF. As DNA, the CDR3 is TGTGCCAGCAGACCGGACAGGGCCACTGGAAACACCATATATTTT.

A note on this clonotype: Being one base from a much bigger clone, this may be a read error. The chain combines TRBV7-9 with TRBJ2-7; D is ambiguous. This CDR3 spans 13 amino acids. CDR1 is SEHNR, CDR2 FQNEAQ, per germline (reference sequence). The CDR3 here is CASSSGAAYEPYF. The CDR3 DNA is TGTGCCAGCAGCTCCGGTGCGGCCTACGAGCCGTACTTC.

This clonotype was seen more than once but under ten times. V is TRBV12-3 or TRBV12-4 and J is TRBJ2-5, with D perhaps assigned TRBD1 or TRBD2 (6 bases each). The CDR3 totals 16 residues. V lost 7 bases, J lost 4 bases, and 22 bases lay in between. The CDR3: CASIKGTGAFLETQYF. CDR3 DNA sequence: TGTGCCAGCATCAAGGGGACGGGGGCGTTTTTAGAGACCCAGTACTTC.

The sample holds a few counts of this clonotype. The rearrangement uses TRBV7-6 and TRBJ1-3; no reliable D call. V was shortened by 5 bases and J by 6 bases, with 17 bases between the two germline ends. Looked up from germline, CDR1 is SGHVS and CDR2 is FNYEAQ. The CDR3 runs 15 residues. CDR3 residues: CASSPVEGHQNTIYF. In nucleotides, the CDR3 is TGTGCCAGCAGCCCAGTGGAGGGCCACCAAAACACCATATATTTT. Full variable domain (remainder filled in from reference TRBV7-6 and TRBJ1-3): GAGVSQSPRYKVTKRGQDVALRCDPISGHVSLYWYRQALGQGPEFLTYFNYEAQQDKSGLPNDRFSAERPEGSISTLTIQRTEQRDSAMYRCASSPVEGHQNTIYFGEGSWLTVV.

The chain employs TRBV30 and TRBJ1-1; 7 bases align to TRBD1. CDR3 size: 14 residues. Germline V gene lookup returns CDR1 GTSNPN and CDR2 SVGIG (reference sequence). The trim removed 7 bases at V and 4 bases at J, leaving 12 bases unmatched. The CDR3 nucleotides are TGTGCCTCCACAGGGGATGGGGGAGGCACTGAAGCTTTCTTT. Its protein product is CASTGDGGGTEAFF.

In this sample, this clonotype turned up once. A clone one base away is much larger, so this may be a read error. The chain carries TRBV6-5 and TRBJ1-5; perhaps TRBD1 as D (5 bases). The germline V gene encodes CDR1 MNHEY and CDR2 SVGAGI. The CDR3 sequence is 15 residues long. As DNA, the CDR3 is TGTGCCGGCAGATCACACGACAGTAGCAATCAGCCCCAGCATTTT. The encoded protein is CAGRSHDSSNQPQHF.

In this sample, this clonotype turned up a few times. The chain links TRBV11-1 to TRBJ1-1, with D maybe TRBD1 (6 bases). Looked up from germline, CDR1 is SGHAT and CDR2 is FQDESV (reference sequence). Trimming shortened V by 3 bases and J by 4 bases, and 12 bases separated the two germline ends. The CDR3 is 14 residues long. CDR3 DNA: TGTGCCAGCAGCTTGGGGGGGCGAAGCACTGAAGCTTTCTTT. It codes for CASSLGGRSTEAFF.

A few counts support this clonotype. The chain has TRBV1 and TRBJ2-4; the listed D gene, TRBD2, was not tested against the DNA. TRBV1 is annotated as a pseudogene. This CDR3 contains 20 residues. The CDR3, as DNA: TGCACCAGCAGCCAAGATCCTAGCGGGGGGGCCCATATAGCCAAAAACATTCAGTACTTC. Amino acids: CTSSQDPSGGAHIAKNIQYF.

The chain couples TRBV9 to TRBJ2-5; 10 bases align to TRBD2. The CDR3 consists of 19 residues. Germline loops: CDR1 SGDLS, CDR2 YYNGEE. Germline trimming cut 4 bases from V and 2 bases from J; bases unmatched to any gene: 17. CDR3 nucleotides: TGTGCCAGCAGCCAGCGGGGGGGTAGTAGCGGGCCGACTCAAGAGACCCAGTACTTC. This sequence encodes CASSQRGGSSGPTQETQYF.